This entry features one T cell receptor beta chain sequence. The record originates from a study of patients and donors after allogeneic stem cell transplantation. Germline lookup yields CDR1 MNHEY and CDR2 SVGEGT. The germline V and J ends were trimmed by 7 bases and 3 bases, with 12 bases remaining between them. The CDR3 runs 13 residues. A single record per CDR3 protein comes from TCRdb applying MiXCR to the RT-PCR reads. Of 70,000 or so distinct CDR3 sequences listed, more than 25% are singletons. The sequencing input was blood, either unsorted or a sorted T cell fraction (not recorded which). The chain joins TRBV6-2 or TRBV6-3 to TRBJ1-1; no clear D. The source of this sequence is a human donor who was either an allogeneic HSCT recipient or a stem cell or donor lymphocyte infusion donor (not recorded which). It is not recorded whose cells these are; they may come from a transplant donor. CDR3 region: CASNPGWDTEAFF. The CDR3 coding sequence is TGTGCCAGCAACCCCGGTTGGGACACTGAAGCTTTCTTT.